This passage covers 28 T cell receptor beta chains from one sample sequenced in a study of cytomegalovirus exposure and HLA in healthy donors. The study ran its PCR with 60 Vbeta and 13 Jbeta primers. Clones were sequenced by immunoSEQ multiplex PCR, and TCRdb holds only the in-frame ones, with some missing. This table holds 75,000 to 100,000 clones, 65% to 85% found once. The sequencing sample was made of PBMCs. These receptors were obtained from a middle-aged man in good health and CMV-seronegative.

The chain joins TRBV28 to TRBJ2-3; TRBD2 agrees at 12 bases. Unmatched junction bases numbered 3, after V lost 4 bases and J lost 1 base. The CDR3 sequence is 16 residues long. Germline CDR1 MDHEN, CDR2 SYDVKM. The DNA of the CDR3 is TGTGCCAGCAGTTCTCTAGCGGGGGGGGGCACAGATACGCAGTATTTT. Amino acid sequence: CASSSLAGGGTDTQYF.

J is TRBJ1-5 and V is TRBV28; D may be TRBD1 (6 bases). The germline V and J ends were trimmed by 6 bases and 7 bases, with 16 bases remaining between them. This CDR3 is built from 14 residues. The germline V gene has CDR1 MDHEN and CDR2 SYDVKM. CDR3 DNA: TGTGCCAGCAGGTTTGGGGGGGCAAGCCAGCCCCAGCATTTT. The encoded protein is CASRFGGASQPQHF.

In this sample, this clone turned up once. CDR3: CASRGGTSGRSEQFF. The DNA of the CDR3 is TGTGCCAGCCGGGGCGGGACTAGCGGGAGGAGTGAGCAGTTCTTC. V gene TRBV27 combines with J gene TRBJ2-1; 15 bases line up with TRBD2. J lost 9 bases, V lost 8 bases, and 8 bases had no gene match. Per the germline V gene, CDR1 is MNHEY and CDR2 is SMNVEV (reference sequence). This CDR3 is 15 amino acids long.

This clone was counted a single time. The CDR3 here is CASSPGGGELFF. The CDR3 DNA reads TGTGCCAGCAGCCCCGGAGGCGGGGAGCTGTTTTTT. The V gene is TRBV7-8, the J gene TRBJ2-2; D possibly corresponds to TRBD2 (5 bases). The germline gives CDR1 SGHVS, CDR2 FQNEAQ. This CDR3 is built from 12 residues. The germline V and J ends were trimmed by 5 bases and 7 bases, with 8 bases remaining between them.

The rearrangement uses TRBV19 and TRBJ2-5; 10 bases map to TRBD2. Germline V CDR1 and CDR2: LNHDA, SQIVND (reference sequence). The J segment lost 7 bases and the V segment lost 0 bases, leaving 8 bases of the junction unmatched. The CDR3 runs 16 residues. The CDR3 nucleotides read TGTGCCAGTAGTATAGATCTAGCGGGAGACCTCGGGACCCAGTACTTC. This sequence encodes CASSIDLAGDLGTQYF.

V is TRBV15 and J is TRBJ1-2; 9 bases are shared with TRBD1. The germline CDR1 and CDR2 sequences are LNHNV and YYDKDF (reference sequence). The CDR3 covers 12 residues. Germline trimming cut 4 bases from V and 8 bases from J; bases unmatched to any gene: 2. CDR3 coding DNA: TGTGCCACCAGCACGGGACAGGGAGGCTACACCTTC. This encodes CATSTGQGGYTF.

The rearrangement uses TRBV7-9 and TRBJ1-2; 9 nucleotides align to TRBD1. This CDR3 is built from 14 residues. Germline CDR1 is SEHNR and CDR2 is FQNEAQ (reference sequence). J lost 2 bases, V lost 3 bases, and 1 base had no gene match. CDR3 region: CASSFGTGNYGYTF. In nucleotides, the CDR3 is TGTGCCAGCAGCTTCGGGACAGGGAACTATGGCTACACCTTC.

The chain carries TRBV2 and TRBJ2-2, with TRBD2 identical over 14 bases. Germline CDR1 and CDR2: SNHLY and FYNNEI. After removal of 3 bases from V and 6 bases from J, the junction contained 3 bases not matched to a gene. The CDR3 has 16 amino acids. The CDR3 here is CASSETSGRVAGELFF. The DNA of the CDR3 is TGTGCCAGCAGTGAGACTAGCGGGAGGGTTGCCGGGGAGCTGTTTTTT.

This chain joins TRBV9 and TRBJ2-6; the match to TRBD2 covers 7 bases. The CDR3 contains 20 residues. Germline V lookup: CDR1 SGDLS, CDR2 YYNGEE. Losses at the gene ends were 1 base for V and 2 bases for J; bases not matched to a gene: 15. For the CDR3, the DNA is TGTGCCAGCAGCGTAAGCGGCCCCAGGGCAGGGAGGGCTGGGGCCAACGTCCTGACTTTC. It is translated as CASSVSGPRAGRAGANVLTF.

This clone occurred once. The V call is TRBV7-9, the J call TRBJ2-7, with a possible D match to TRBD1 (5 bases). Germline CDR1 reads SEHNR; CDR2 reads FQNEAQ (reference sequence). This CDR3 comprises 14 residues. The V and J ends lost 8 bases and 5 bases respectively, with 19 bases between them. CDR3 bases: TGTGCCAGCGGAAAGGGGATGGTGTCGGACGAGCAGTACTTC. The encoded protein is CASGKGMVSDEQYF.

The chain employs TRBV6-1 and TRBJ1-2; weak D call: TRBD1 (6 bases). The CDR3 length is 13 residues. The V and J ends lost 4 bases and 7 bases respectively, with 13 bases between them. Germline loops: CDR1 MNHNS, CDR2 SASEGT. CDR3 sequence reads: CASSGKQGTGYTF. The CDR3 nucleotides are TGTGCCAGCAGTGGAAAACAGGGAACTGGCTACACCTTC.

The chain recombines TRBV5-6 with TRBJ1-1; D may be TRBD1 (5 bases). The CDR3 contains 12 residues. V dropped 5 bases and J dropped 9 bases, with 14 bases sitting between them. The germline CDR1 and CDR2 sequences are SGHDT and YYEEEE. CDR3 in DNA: TGTGCCAGCAGTTTGACAGAACGCCAAGCTTTCTTT. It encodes CASSLTERQAFF.

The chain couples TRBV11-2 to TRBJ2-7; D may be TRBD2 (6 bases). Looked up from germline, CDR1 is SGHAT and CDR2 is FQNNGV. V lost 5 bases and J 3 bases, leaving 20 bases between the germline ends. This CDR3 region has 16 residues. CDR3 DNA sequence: TGTGCCAGCAGCCCGGGGCTGAGGGACTCTTACTACGAGCAGTACTTC. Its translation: CASSPGLRDSYYEQYF.

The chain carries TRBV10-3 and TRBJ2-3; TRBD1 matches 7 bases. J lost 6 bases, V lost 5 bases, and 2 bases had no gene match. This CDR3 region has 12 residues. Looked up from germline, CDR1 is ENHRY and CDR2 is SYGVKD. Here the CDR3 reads CAISRTGDTQYF. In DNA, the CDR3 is TGTGCCATCAGTAGGACAGGCGATACGCAGTATTTT.

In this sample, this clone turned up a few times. The CDR3 here is CSANLGRVWHF. In DNA, the CDR3 is TGCAGTGCTAACCTAGGGCGGGTATGGCATTTT. The rearrangement links TRBV20-1 to TRBJ1-5; D uncertain. Germline V lookup: CDR1 DFQATT, CDR2 SNEGSKA (reference sequence). V lost 4 bases and J lost 15, with 16 bases in between. This CDR3 comprises 11 residues.

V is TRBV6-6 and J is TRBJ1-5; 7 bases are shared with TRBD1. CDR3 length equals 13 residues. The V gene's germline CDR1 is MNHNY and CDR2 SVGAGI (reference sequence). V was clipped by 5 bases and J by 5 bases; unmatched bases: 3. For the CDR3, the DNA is TGTGCCAGCAGTCCCCAGGGGGATCAGCCCCAGCATTTT. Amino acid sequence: CASSPQGDQPQHF.

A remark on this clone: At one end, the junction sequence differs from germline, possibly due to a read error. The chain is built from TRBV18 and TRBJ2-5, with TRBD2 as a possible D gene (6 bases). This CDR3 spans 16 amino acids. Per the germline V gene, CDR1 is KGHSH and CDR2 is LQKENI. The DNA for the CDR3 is TGTGCCAGCTCAAATACAGTCCGACTAGTACAAGAGAGCCAGTACTTC. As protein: CASSNTVRLVQESQYF.

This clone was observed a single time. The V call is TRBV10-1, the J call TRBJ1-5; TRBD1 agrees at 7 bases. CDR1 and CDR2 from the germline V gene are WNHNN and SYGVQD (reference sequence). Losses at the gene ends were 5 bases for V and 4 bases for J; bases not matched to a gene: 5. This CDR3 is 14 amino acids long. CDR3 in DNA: TGCGCCAGCAGTCCACAGGGGATAAATCAGCCCCAGCATTTT. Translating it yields CASSPQGINQPQHF.

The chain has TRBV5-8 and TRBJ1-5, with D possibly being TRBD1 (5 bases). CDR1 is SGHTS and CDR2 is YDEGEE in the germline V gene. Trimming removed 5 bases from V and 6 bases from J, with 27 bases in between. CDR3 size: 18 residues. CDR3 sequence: CASSLGSPGGTRFQPQHF. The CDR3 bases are TGTGCCAGCAGTCTTGGTTCTCCCGGAGGGACGCGATTTCAGCCCCAGCATTTT.

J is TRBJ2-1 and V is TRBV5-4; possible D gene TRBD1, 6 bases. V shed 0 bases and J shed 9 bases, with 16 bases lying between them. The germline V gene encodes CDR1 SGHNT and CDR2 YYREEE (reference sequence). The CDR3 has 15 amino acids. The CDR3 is CASSLATGQNTEQFF. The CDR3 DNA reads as TGTGCCAGCAGCTTGGCGACAGGCCAGAACACTGAGCAGTTCTTC.

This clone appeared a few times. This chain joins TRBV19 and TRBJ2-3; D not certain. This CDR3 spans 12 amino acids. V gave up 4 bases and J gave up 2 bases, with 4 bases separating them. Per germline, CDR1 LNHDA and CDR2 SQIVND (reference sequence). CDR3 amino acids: CASSKYTDTQYF. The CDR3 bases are TGTGCCAGTAGTAAATACACAGATACGCAGTATTTT.

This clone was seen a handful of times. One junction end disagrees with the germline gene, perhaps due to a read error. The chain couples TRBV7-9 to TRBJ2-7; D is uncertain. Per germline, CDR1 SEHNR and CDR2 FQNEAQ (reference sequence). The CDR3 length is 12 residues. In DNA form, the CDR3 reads TGTTCCAGCAGCTTAACTTCGTACGAGCAGTACTTC. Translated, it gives CSSSLTSYEQYF. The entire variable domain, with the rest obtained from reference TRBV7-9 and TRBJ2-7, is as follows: DTGVSQNPRHKITKRGQNVTFRCDPISEHNRLYWYRQTLGQGPEFLTYFQNEAQLEKSRLLSDRFSAERPKGSFSTLEIQRTEQGDSAMYLCSSSLTSYEQYFGPGTRLTVT.

Here the CDR3 reads CASRDSYEETQYF. Written as DNA, the CDR3 is TGTGCCAGTAGGGACAGCTATGAAGAGACCCAGTACTTC. J is TRBJ2-5 and V is TRBV19, with a tentative D call TRBD1 (6 bases). Germline values: CDR1 LNHDA, CDR2 SQIVND (reference sequence). V dropped 6 bases and J dropped 3 bases, with 11 bases sitting between them. The CDR3 has 13 residues.

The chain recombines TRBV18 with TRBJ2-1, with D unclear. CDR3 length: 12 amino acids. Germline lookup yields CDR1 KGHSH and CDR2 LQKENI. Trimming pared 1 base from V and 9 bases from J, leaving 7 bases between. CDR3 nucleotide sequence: TGTGCCAGCTCACCACAGCGATCTGAGCAGTTCTTC. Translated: CASSPQRSEQFF.

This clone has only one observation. In DNA, the CDR3 is TGTGCCAGCAGGGGGACAGGGGGCTCCTACAATGAGCAGTTCTTC. Translating it yields CASRGTGGSYNEQFF. The chain combines TRBV2 with TRBJ2-1; 11 bases map to TRBD1. In germline, CDR1 is SNHLY, CDR2 FYNNEI. CDR3 size: 15 residues. V shed 6 bases and J 0 bases; nucleotides not matched to a gene: 1.

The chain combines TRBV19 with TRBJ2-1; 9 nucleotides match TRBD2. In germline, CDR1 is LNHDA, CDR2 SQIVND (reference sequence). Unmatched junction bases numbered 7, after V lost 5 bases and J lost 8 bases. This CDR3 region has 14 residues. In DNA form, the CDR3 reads TGTGCCAGTAGTCTCGGGACTAGCTGGGATGAGCAGTTCTTC. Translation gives CASSLGTSWDEQFF.

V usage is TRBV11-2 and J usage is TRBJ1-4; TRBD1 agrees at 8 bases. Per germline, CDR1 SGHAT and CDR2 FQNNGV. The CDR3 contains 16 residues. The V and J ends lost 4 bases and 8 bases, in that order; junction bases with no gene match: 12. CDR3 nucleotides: TGTGCCAGCAGCTCCCTACAGGGGGGAATTAGGGAAAAACTGTTTTTT. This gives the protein CASSSLQGGIREKLFF.

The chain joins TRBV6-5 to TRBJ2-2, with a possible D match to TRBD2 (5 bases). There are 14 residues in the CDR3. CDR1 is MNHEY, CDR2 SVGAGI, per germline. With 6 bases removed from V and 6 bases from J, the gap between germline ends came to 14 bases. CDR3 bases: TGTGCCAGCAGGGCTCGGGGTCCAGCCGGGGAGCTGTTTTTT. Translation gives CASRARGPAGELFF.